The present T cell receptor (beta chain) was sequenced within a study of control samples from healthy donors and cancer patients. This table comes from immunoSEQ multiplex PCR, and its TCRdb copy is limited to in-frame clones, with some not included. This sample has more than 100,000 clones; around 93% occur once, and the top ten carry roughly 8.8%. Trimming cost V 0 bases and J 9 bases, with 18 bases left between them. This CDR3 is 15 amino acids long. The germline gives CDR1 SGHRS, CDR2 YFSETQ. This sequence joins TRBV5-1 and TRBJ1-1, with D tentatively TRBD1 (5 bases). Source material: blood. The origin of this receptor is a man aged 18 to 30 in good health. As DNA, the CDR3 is TGCGCCAGCAGCTTGGACCCCCAGGGCGAGGTCAAAGCTTTCTTT. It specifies CASSLDPQGEVKAFF. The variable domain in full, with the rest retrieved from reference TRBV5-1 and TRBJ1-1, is KAGVTQTPRYLIKTRGQQVTLSCSPISGHRSVSWYQQTPGQGLQFLFEYFSETQRNKGNFPGRFSGRQFSNSRSEMNVSTLELGDSALYLCASSLDPQGEVKAFFGQGTRLTVV.